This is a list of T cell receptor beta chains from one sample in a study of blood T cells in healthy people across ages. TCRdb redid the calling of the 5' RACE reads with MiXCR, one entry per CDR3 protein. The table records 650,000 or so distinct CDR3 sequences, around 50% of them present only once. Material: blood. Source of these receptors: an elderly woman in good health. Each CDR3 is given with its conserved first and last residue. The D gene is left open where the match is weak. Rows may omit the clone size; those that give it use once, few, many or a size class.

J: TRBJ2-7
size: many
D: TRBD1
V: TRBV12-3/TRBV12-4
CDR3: CATRQGHEQYF
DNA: TGTGCCACACGACAGGGCCACGAGCAGTACTTC

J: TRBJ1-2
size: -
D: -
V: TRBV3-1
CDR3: CASSQSRADGYTF
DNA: TGTGCCAGCAGCCAAAGTAGGGCCGATGGCTACACCTTC

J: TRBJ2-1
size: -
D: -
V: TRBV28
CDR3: CATHRLTADHNEQFF
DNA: TGTGCCACACACAGGCTAACTGCAGACCACAATGAGCAGTTCTTC

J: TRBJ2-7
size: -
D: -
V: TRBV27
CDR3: CASSLDVRVGSRYEQYF
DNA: TGTGCCAGCAGTTTAGACGTCCGTGTCGGGAGTAGATACGAGCAGTACTTC

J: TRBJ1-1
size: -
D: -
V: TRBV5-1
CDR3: CASSLAVGGGTEAFF
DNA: TGCGCCAGCAGCTTGGCCGTAGGGGGAGGCACTGAAGCTTTCTTT

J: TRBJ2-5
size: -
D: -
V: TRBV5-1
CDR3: CASSLGLARSSYNEQYF
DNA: TGCGCCAGCAGCTTGGGTCTAGCGCGTTCTTCATACAATGAGCAGTACTTC

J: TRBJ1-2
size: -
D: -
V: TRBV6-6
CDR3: CASREQGDYGYTF
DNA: TGTGCCAGCCGAGAACAGGGAGACTATGGCTACACCTTC

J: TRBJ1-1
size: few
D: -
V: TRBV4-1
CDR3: CASSPEQAPWGEAFF
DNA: TGCGCCAGCAGCCCTGAGCAGGCTCCCTGGGGGGAAGCTTTCTTT

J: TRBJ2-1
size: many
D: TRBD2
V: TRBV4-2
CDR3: CASSPRGLPSDEQFF
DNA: TGTGCCAGCAGCCCCCGGGGACTACCAAGCGATGAGCAGTTCTTC

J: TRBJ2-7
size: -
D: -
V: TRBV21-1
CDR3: CASSKATTGAGDEQYF
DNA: TGTGCCAGCAGCAAAGCCACCACAGGGGCCGGCGATGAGCAGTACTTC

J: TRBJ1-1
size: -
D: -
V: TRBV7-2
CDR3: CASSHQRDTEAFF
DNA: TGTGCCAGCAGCCATCAGAGGGACACTGAAGCTTTCTTT

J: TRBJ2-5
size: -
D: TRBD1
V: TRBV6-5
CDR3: CASRTGGEWEQYF
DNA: TGTGCCAGCCGGACAGGGGGAGAGTGGGAGCAGTACTTC

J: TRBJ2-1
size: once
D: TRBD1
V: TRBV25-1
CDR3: CASSGIDRGNEQFF
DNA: TGTGCCAGCAGTGGAATCGACAGGGGAAATGAGCAGTTCTTC

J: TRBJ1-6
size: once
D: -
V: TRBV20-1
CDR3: CSAPDRNSPLHF
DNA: TGCAGTGCCCCGGACAGAAATTCACCCCTCCACTTT

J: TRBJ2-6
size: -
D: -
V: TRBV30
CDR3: CAWSVGHASGANVLTF
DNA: TGTGCCTGGAGTGTAGGCCATGCCTCTGGGGCCAACGTCCTGACTTTC

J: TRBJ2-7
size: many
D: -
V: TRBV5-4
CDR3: CASSLLVGDEQYF
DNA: TGTGCCAGCAGCTTGCTTGTAGGGGACGAGCAGTACTTC

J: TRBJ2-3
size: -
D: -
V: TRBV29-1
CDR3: CSVVWDTQYF
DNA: TGCAGCGTTGTCTGGGATACGCAGTATTTT

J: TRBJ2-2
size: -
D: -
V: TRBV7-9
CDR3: CASSLIGGGLTTGELFF
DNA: TGTGCCAGCAGCTTAATCGGCGGGGGCCTTACCACCGGGGAGCTGTTTTTT

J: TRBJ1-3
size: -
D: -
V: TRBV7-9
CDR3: CASSLANSGNTIYF
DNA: TGTGCCAGCAGCTTAGCTAACAGTGGAAACACCATATATTTT

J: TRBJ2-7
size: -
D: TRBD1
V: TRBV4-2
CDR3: CASSSPPGAQGAYEQYF
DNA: TGTGCCAGCAGCTCACCTCCTGGGGCACAGGGGGCCTACGAGCAGTACTTC

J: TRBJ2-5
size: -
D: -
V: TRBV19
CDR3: CASKKKETQYF
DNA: TGTGCCAGTAAAAAAAAAGAGACCCAGTACTTC

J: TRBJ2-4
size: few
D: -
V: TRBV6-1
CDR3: CASTQGLAKNIQYF
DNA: TGTGCCAGCACCCAAGGACTAGCCAAAAACATTCAGTACTTC

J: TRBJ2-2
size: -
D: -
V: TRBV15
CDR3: CATSRVASAPGELFF
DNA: TGTGCCACCAGCAGGGTAGCATCCGCGCCCGGGGAGCTGTTTTTT

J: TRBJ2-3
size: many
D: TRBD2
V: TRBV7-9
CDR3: CASSYQRGPSTDTQYF
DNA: TGTGCCAGCAGCTATCAGCGGGGGCCAAGCACAGATACGCAGTATTTT

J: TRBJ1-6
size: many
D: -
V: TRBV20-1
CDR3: CSASIRERSYNSPLHF
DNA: TGCAGTGCTAGTATCAGGGAGAGGTCCTATAATTCACCCCTCCACTTT

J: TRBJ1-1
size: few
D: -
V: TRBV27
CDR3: CASSLGHGGMNTEAFF
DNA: TGTGCCAGCAGTTTAGGGCACGGGGGCATGAACACTGAAGCTTTCTTT

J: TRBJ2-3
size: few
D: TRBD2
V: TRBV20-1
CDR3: CSAPGVSGKVDTQYF
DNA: TGCAGTGCTCCAGGTGTTAGCGGGAAGGTAGATACGCAGTATTTT

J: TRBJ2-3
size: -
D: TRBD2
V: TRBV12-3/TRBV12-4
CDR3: CASSLTSGSGADMQYF
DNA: TGTGCCAGCAGTTTAACTAGCGGGAGTGGCGCAGATATGCAGTATTTT

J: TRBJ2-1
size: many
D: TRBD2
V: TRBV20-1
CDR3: CSATEVAGGTSYNEQFF
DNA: TGCAGTGCCACCGAGGTAGCGGGAGGCACCTCCTACAATGAGCAGTTCTTC

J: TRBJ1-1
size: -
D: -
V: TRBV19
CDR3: CASSIPPHYTEAFF
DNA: TGTGCCAGTAGTATCCCCCCTCATTACACTGAAGCTTTCTTT

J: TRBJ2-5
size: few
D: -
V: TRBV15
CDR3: CATSSFQETQYF
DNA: TGTGCCACCAGTAGTTTCCAAGAGACCCAGTACTTC

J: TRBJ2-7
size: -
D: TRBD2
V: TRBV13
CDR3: CASSSRLASSYEQYF
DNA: TGTGCCAGCAGCTCTCGACTAGCGAGTTCCTACGAGCAGTACTTC

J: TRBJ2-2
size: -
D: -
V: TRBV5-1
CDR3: CASSFEGHPFFTGELFF
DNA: TGCGCCAGCAGTTTTGAGGGACACCCCTTTTTCACCGGGGAGCTGTTTTTT

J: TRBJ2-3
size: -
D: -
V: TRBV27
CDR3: CASNSLPTDTDTQYF
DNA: TGTGCCAGCAACTCCCTCCCCACCGACACAGATACGCAGTATTTT

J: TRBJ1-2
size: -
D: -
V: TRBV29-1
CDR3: CSVEKGGGYTF
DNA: TGCAGCGTTGAAAAGGGGGGTGGCTACACCTTC

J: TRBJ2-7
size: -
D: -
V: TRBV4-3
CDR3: CASSQGRTYEQYF
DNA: TGCGCCAGCAGCCAAGGGCGAACCTACGAGCAGTACTTC

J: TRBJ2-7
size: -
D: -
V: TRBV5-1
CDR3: CASSLGGGLTYEQYF
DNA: TGCGCCAGCAGCTTGGGTGGTGGCTTAACCTACGAGCAGTACTTC

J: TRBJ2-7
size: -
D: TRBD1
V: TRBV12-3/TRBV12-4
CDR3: CASSPRQGRRYEQYF
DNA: TGTGCCAGCAGTCCCCGACAGGGCCGGAGATACGAGCAGTACTTC

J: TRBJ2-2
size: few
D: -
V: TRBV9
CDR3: CASTGDFTNTGELFF
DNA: TGTGCCAGCACCGGGGACTTCACGAACACCGGGGAGCTGTTTTTT

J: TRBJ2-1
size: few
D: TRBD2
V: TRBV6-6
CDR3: CASTPGGSYNEQFF
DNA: TGTGCCAGCACTCCTGGCGGGAGCTACAATGAGCAGTTCTTC

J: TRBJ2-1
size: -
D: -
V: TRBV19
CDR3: CASSIEGGWAGNEQFF
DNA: TGTGCCAGTAGTATAGAAGGGGGATGGGCAGGGAATGAGCAGTTCTTC